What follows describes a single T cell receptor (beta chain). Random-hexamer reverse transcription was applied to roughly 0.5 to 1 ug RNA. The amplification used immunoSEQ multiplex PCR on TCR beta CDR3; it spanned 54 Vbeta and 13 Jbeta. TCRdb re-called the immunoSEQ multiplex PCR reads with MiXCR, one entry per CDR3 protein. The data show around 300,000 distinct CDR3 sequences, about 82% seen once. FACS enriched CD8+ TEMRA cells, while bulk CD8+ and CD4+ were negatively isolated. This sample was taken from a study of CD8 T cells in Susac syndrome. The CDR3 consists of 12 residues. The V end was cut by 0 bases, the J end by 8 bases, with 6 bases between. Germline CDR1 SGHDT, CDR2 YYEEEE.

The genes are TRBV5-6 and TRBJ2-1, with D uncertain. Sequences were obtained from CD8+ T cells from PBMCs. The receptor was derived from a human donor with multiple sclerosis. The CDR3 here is CASSLGIDEQFF. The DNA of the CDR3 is TGTGCCAGCAGCTTGGGGATCGATGAGCAGTTCTTC.